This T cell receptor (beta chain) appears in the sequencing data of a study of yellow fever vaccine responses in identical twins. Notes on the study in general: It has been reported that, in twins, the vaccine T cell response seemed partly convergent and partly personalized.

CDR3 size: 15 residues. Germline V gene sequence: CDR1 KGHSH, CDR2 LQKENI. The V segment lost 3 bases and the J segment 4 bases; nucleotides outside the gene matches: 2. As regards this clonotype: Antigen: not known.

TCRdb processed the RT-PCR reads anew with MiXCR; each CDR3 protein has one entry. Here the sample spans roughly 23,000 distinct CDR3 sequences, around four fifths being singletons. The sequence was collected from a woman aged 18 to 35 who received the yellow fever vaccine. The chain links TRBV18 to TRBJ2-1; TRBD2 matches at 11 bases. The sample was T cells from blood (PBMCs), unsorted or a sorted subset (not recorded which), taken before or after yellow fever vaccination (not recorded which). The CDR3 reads CASSPGLAEYNEQFF. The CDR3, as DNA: TGTGCCAGCTCACCGGGACTAGCGGAGTACAATGAGCAGTTCTTC.